These 30 T cell receptor beta chains were all obtained from the same sample, sequenced in a study of vaccination effects on CD4 cells after COVID-19. Libraries were prepared by immunoSEQ multiplex PCR; TCRdb keeps only in-frame clonotypes and omits some of them. This table has tens of thousands of clones, 65% to 80% appearing once. No antigens are known for them. Sequencing followed a ViraFEST assay step that expanded antigen-specific CD4+ T cells with viral peptide pools. Subsequent to a culture period of more than 9 days, CD4+ T cells were isolated. Neither prior SARS-CoV-2 infection nor positive nucleocapsid antibodies were present in the vaccine recipients. Material: CD4+ T cells from PBMCs cultured with HCoV-NL63 spike peptides, obtained before COVID-19 vaccination. The receptors here all came from a human donor who received a COVID-19 vaccine.

The gene calls are TRBV28 and TRBJ1-4; maybe TRBD1 (5 bases). V lost 11 bases, J lost 8 bases, and 12 bases lay in between. The length of the CDR3 is 11 residues. Germline lookup yields CDR1 MDHEN and CDR2 SYDVKM. The CDR3 here is CAGGGREKLFF. CDR3 sequence (DNA): TGTGCCGGGGGGGGACGCGAAAAACTGTTTTTT.

The chain uses TRBV12-3 or TRBV12-4 and TRBJ2-4, with a weak D call TRBD1 (5 bases). The CDR3 length is 13 residues. V shed 6 bases and J shed 5 bases, with 11 bases lying between them. This CDR3 reads CASSLYRQNIQYF. The CDR3 DNA follows: TGTGCCAGCAGCTTATACAGGCAAAACATTCAGTACTTC.

The gene calls are TRBV5-1 and TRBJ2-5; 10 bases map to TRBD1. Germline V gene data show CDR1 as SGHRS and CDR2 as YFSETQ. V lost 2 bases, J lost 5 bases, and 6 bases stayed unmatched. The CDR3 spans 15 residues. CDR3 residues: CASSFSGTGEETQYF. CDR3 coding DNA: TGCGCCAGCAGCTTTAGTGGGACAGGGGAGGAGACCCAGTACTTC.

The chain is built from TRBV19 and TRBJ1-2, with D hard to call. V was pared by 10 bases and J by 2 bases, with 8 bases between. The CDR3 totals 11 residues. Germline CDR1 and CDR2: LNHDA and SQIVND (reference sequence). The CDR3 loop reads CAIAGNYGYTF. CDR3 sequence (DNA): TGTGCCATTGCGGGGAACTATGGCTACACCTTC.

In its sample, this clone was seen a few times. The chain uses TRBV2 and TRBJ1-1; no clear D gene. The V gene's germline CDR1 is SNHLY and CDR2 FYNNEI. V was shortened by 8 bases and J by 1 base, with 11 bases between the two germline ends. The CDR3 runs to 13 residues. Here the CDR3 DNA reads TGTGCCAGCCGGCAAGAAGCGAACACTGAAGCTTTCTTT. Translated: CASRQEANTEAFF.

This clone occurred a few times. This chain uses TRBV3-1 (or the pseudogene TRBV3-2) with TRBJ1-5; 8 nucleotides match TRBD1. The CDR3 spans 15 residues. The germline V gene has CDR1 LGHDT and CDR2 YNNKEL (reference sequence). The trim removed 4 bases at V and 3 bases at J, leaving 5 bases unmatched. CDR3 loop: CASSPVQGDNQPQHF. DNA of the CDR3: TGTGCCAGCAGCCCAGTACAGGGGGACAATCAGCCCCAGCATTTT.

The genes are TRBV12-3 or TRBV12-4 and TRBJ2-1; D ambiguous. There are 11 residues in the CDR3. With 8 bases removed from V and 2 bases from J, the gap between germline ends came to 4 bases. The CDR3 is CASAAYNEQFF. The DNA for the CDR3 is TGTGCCAGCGCGGCCTACAATGAGCAGTTCTTC.

This chain links TRBV3-1 (or the pseudogene TRBV3-2) with TRBJ2-5, with 10 bases lining up with TRBD2. The CDR3 is 16 amino acids. Trimming cost V 4 bases and J 1 base; bases outside gene matches: 6. From germline, CDR1 is LGHDT and CDR2 YNNKEL (reference sequence). CDR3 amino acids: CASSPGLALTQETQYF. The CDR3 nucleotides are TGTGCCAGCAGCCCGGGACTAGCGCTAACCCAAGAGACCCAGTACTTC.

The CDR3 DNA follows: TGTGCCAGCAGCCGCCAAAGTAGAGGCTACACCTTC. It specifies CASSRQSRGYTF. The genes are TRBV12-3 or TRBV12-4 and TRBJ1-2; D is undetermined. CDR3 length: 12 residues. Trimming pared 6 bases from V and 8 bases from J, leaving 13 bases between.

The rearrangement joins TRBV7-3 to TRBJ2-1, with D perhaps assigned TRBD1 or TRBD2 (5 bases each). Germline V gene data show CDR1 as SGHTA and CDR2 as FQGTGA. The CDR3 runs to 13 residues. V shed 5 bases and J shed 8 bases, with 13 bases lying between them. The CDR3 sequence is CASSPWRGDEQFF. As DNA, the CDR3 is TGTGCCAGCAGCCCATGGAGAGGGGATGAGCAGTTCTTC.

The CDR3 loop is CASSVNRVGKTDTEAFF. CDR3 DNA sequence: TGTGCCAGCAGCGTTAACAGGGTGGGTAAAACGGACACTGAAGCTTTCTTT. V usage is TRBV21-1 and J usage is TRBJ1-1; the D call TRBD1 from the table was never checked on the DNA. TRBV21-1 represents a pseudogene. CDR3 length equals 17 residues.

The CDR3 loop reads CASSEGGSPEAFF. The CDR3 nucleotides read TGCGCCAGCAGCGAGGGGGGCAGCCCTGAAGCTTTCTTT. The chain links TRBV5-1 to TRBJ1-1; TRBD1 is a possible D gene (6 bases). Germline CDR1 reads SGHRS; CDR2 reads YFSETQ. This CDR3 is 13 amino acids long. Trimming took off 4 bases at V and 6 bases at J, with 13 bases between the two ends.

This clone was seen a handful of times. The chain employs TRBV7-8 and TRBJ1-5; D call uncertain. Germline V CDR1 and CDR2: SGHVS, FQNEAQ. The CDR3 covers 15 residues. Trimming removed 0 bases at V and 4 bases at J, with 10 bases between. Here the CDR3 DNA reads TGTGCCAGCAGCTTAGCGCTGGGTGGAAATCAGCCCCAGCATTTT. Residues: CASSLALGGNQPQHF.

The J gene is TRBJ2-3, the V gene TRBV5-8; D is uncertain. CDR1 SGHTS and CDR2 YDEGEE come from the germline V gene. V was clipped by 2 bases and J by 4 bases, with 8 bases between them. The CDR3 consists of 13 residues. CDR3 region: CASSFDSADTQYF. The DNA of the CDR3 is TGTGCCAGCAGCTTCGATTCCGCAGATACGCAGTATTTT.

V and J are TRBV6-5 and TRBJ2-2; D unresolved. The germline gives CDR1 MNHEY, CDR2 SVGAGI. CDR3 size: 15 residues. V dropped 0 bases and J dropped 5 bases, with 10 bases sitting between them. This CDR3 is CASSYSAHGTGELFF. In DNA, the CDR3 is TGTGCCAGCAGTTACTCGGCGCATGGAACCGGGGAGCTGTTTTTT.

The chain links TRBV28 to TRBJ2-3; D gene ambiguous. With 6 bases removed from V and 0 bases from J, the gap between germline ends came to 13 bases. CDR3 length: 15 residues. CDR1 is MDHEN, CDR2 SYDVKM, per germline. The CDR3 DNA is TGTGCCAGCAGCCCGGGTGGTGCTAGCACAGATACGCAGTATTTT. It translates to CASSPGGASTDTQYF. Full variable domain (outside the CDR3, taken from reference TRBV28 and TRBJ2-3): DVKVTQSSRYLVKRTGEKVFLECVQDMDHENMFWYRQDPGLGLRLIYFSYDVKMKEKGDIPEGYSVSREKKERFSLILESASTNQTSMYLCASSPGGASTDTQYFGPGTRLTVL.

The chain uses TRBV20-1 and TRBJ1-1; TRBD1 matches at 8 bases. Trimming cost V 3 bases and J 1 base; bases outside gene matches: 7. The CDR3 sequence is 15 residues long. The germline CDR1 and CDR2 sequences are DFQATT and SNEGSKA (reference sequence). The CDR3 sequence is CSASEPGGKNTEAFF. DNA of the CDR3: TGCAGTGCTAGTGAACCAGGGGGCAAGAACACTGAAGCTTTCTTT.

The J gene is TRBJ1-2, the V gene TRBV5-1, with 8 bases identical to TRBD1. J was trimmed by 5 bases and V by 0 bases; bases with no gene match: 9. This CDR3 region has 16 residues. Germline CDR1 reads SGHRS; CDR2 reads YFSETQ. In DNA form, the CDR3 reads TGCGCCAGCAGCTTGGCGACAGGGGACGGACGGTATGGCTACACCTTC. Its translation: CASSLATGDGRYGYTF.

A single count supports this clone. This sequence joins TRBV5-1 and TRBJ1-1; D is unresolved. Trimming took 0 bases from V and 1 from J, leaving 7 bases between them. Germline lookup yields CDR1 SGHRS and CDR2 YFSETQ. There are 14 residues in the CDR3. As DNA, the CDR3 is TGCGCCAGCAGCTTGGCGCTGGAGAACACTGAAGCTTTCTTT. It is translated as CASSLALENTEAFF.

CDR3 sequence reads: CASSTGTAYGYTF. CDR3 nucleotide sequence: TGTGCCAGCAGTACAGGGACAGCCTATGGCTACACCTTC. The rearrangement uses TRBV6-6 and TRBJ1-2; TRBD1 matches 7 bases. Trimming removed 5 bases from V and 4 bases from J; junction bases left unmatched: 4. This CDR3 has 13 residues. Per germline, CDR1 MNHNY and CDR2 SVGAGI (reference sequence).

This chain uses TRBV15 with TRBJ1-6; 8 nucleotides align to TRBD1. The CDR3 is made up of 16 amino acids. The V segment lost 0 bases and the J segment 7 bases; nucleotides outside the gene matches: 5. In germline, CDR1 is LNHNV, CDR2 YYDKDF (reference sequence). The CDR3 is CATSRDRGLRNSPLHF. The DNA for the CDR3 is TGTGCCACCAGCAGAGACAGGGGGCTAAGAAATTCACCCCTCCACTTT.

The genes are TRBV29-1 and TRBJ2-3, with 15 positions matching TRBD2. J was trimmed by 5 bases and V by 4 bases; bases with no gene match: 7. This CDR3 contains 16 residues. Looked up from germline, CDR1 is SQVTM and CDR2 is ANQGSEA. DNA of the CDR3: TGCAGCGTTGCCCGGACTAGCGGGGGGGCCGGAGATACGCAGTATTTT. It is translated as CSVARTSGGAGDTQYF.

This clone was picked up a small number of times. The J gene is TRBJ1-2, the V gene TRBV27, with 10 bases matching TRBD1. CDR3 length: 12 residues. The ends lost 8 bases at V and 4 bases at J; junction bases unmatched: 1. Germline lookup yields CDR1 MNHEY and CDR2 SMNVEV (reference sequence). The CDR3 DNA is TGTGCCAGCGGGGACAGGGGCTATGGCTACACCTTC. Amino acids: CASGDRGYGYTF.

This clone turned up a few times. The chain is built from TRBV19 and TRBJ1-3; D gene unclear. The CDR3 sequence is 16 residues long. The germline V and J ends were trimmed by 1 base and 0 bases, with 10 bases remaining between them. Germline assignment: CDR1 LNHDA and CDR2 SQIVND (reference sequence). CDR3 DNA: TGTGCCAGTAGTATAGGAACAATATCCTCTGGAAACACCATATATTTT. Protein sequence: CASSIGTISSGNTIYF.

The CDR3 loop is CARSPDLLLRTLAKNIQYF. The CDR3 DNA reads as TGTGCCAGAAGCCCAGACCTACTACTCAGGACACTAGCCAAAAACATTCAGTACTTC. V gene TRBV5-3 combines with J gene TRBJ2-4, with D possibly being TRBD1 (5 bases). TRBV5-3 is given ORF status, its function remaining uncertain. Trimming stripped 4 bases from V and 0 bases from J, with 23 bases between. This CDR3 region has 19 residues.

The rearrangement uses TRBV10-3 and TRBJ1-1; D is perhaps TRBD1 (6 bases). Trimming removed 2 bases from V and 0 bases from J, with 7 bases in between. Germline V gene lookup returns CDR1 ENHRY and CDR2 SYGVKD. This CDR3 region has 14 residues. CDR3 protein: CAISEGTLNTEAFF. DNA of the CDR3: TGTGCCATCAGTGAGGGGACATTGAACACTGAAGCTTTCTTT.

This clone was observed once. The V and J genes are TRBV5-1 and TRBJ1-1; TRBD1 might be the D (5 bases). V lost 6 bases to trimming and J lost 1 base, with 13 bases between them. Germline values: CDR1 SGHRS, CDR2 YFSETQ. The CDR3 covers 14 residues. The CDR3 DNA is TGCGCCAGCACTACGAGGGGAACGAACACTGAAGCTTTCTTT. Translating it yields CASTTRGTNTEAFF.

The rearrangement links TRBV5-1 to TRBJ2-5; TRBD2 matches at 12 bases. The CDR3 is 15 residues long. After removal of 0 bases from V and 8 bases from J, the junction contained 5 bases not matched to a gene. Per germline, CDR1 SGHRS and CDR2 YFSETQ. CDR3 loop: CASSLGLAGVGTQYF. CDR3 bases: TGCGCCAGCAGCTTGGGACTAGCGGGGGTAGGCACCCAGTACTTC. The complete variable domain, with remaining parts taken from reference TRBV5-1 and TRBJ2-5, reads KAGVTQTPRYLIKTRGQQVTLSCSPISGHRSVSWYQQTPGQGLQFLFEYFSETQRNKGNFPGRFSGRQFSNSRSEMNVSTLELGDSALYLCASSLGLAGVGTQYFGPGTRLLVL.

This clone has only a few counts. The V and J genes are TRBV4-3 and TRBJ1-3, with D tentatively TRBD1 (5 bases). CDR1 is LGHNA and CDR2 is YSLEER in the germline V gene. The CDR3 runs 13 residues. V gave up 0 bases and J gave up 8 bases, with 8 bases separating them. CDR3 DNA sequence: TGCGCCAGCAGCCAAGACGTGGGGGACACCATATATTTT. Encoded protein: CASSQDVGDTIYF.

This rearrangement joins TRBV28 to TRBJ2-3, with TRBD2 identical over 8 bases. Germline CDR1 MDHEN, CDR2 SYDVKM. V gave up 8 bases and J gave up 3 bases; unmatched junction bases: 7. The CDR3 is made up of 14 amino acids. The CDR3 sequence: CASRTGGGTDTQYF. The CDR3 nucleotides read TGTGCCAGCCGTACGGGGGGGGGTACAGATACGCAGTATTTT.